This T cell receptor (beta chain) was profiled in a study of vaccination and CD4 T cells after COVID-19. On the study more broadly: Of the convalescent patients, who were SARS-CoV-2 positive by nasal swab PCR, fewer than 10 had mild and one severe disease. Comprising six males and four females, the convalescent participants counted two Hispanic individuals among them.

The CDR3 spans 12 residues. The germline V gene has CDR1 DFQATT and CDR2 SNEGSKA (reference sequence). V lost 1 base and J 4 bases, leaving 5 bases between the germline ends. Notes on the study in general: It was observed that, in convalescent patients, a median about 90% of reactive clones arose only post-vaccination. A nonsignificant median increase from 21 to 38 SARS-CoV-2-reactive clonotypes was observed.

A single record per CDR3 protein comes from TCRdb applying MiXCR to the PCR reads. Among about 15,000 distinct CDR3 sequences, around 69% were seen once, and the ten largest hold 0.95% to 1.3%. Concerning this clonotype: Antigen: not known.

The sequences come from CD4+ T cells from blood, collected after SARS-CoV-2 vaccination. V gene TRBV20-1 combines with J gene TRBJ1-5, with no clear D. This clonotype was sampled from a human donor who had recovered from COVID-19. The CDR3 spells CSARASNQPQHF. CDR3 bases: TGCAGTGCTAGAGCATCGAATCAGCCCCAGCATTTT.